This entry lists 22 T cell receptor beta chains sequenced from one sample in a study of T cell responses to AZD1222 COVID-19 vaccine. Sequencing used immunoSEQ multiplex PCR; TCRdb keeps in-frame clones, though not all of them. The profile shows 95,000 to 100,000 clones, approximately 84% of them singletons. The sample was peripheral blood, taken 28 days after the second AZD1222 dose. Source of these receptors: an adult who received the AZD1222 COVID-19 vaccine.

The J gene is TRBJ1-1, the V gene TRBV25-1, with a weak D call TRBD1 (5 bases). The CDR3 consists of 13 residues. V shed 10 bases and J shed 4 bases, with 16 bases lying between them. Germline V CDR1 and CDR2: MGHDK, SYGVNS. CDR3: CATTGRVGTEAFF. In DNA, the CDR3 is TGTGCCACGACGGGCAGGGTCGGCACTGAAGCTTTCTTT.

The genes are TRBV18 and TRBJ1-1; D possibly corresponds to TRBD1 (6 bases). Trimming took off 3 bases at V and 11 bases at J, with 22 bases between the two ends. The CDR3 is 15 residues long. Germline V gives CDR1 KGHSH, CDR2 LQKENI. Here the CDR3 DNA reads TGTGCCAGCTCACCTGCAACGGGCCTATACCAGGGGGCTTTCTTT. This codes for CASSPATGLYQGAFF.

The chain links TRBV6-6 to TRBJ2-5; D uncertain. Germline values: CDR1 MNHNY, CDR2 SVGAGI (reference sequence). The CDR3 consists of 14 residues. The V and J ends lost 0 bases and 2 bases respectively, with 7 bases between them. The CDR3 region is CASSYSVGQETQYF. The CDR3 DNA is TGTGCCAGCAGTTACTCAGTGGGACAAGAGACCCAGTACTTC.

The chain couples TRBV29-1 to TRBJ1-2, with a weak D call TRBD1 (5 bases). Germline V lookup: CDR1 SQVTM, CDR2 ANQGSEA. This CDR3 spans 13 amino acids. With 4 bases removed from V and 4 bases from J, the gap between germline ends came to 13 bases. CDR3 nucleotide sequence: TGCAGCGTTGGAAGCAGGGCCGTCTATGGCTACACCTTC. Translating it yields CSVGSRAVYGYTF.

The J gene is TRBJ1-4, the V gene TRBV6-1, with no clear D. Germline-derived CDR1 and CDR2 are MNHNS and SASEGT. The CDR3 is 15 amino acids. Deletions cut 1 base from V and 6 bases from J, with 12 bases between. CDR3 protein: CASSEVNISYEKLFF. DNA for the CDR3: TGTGCCAGCAGTGAAGTGAACATATCTTATGAAAAACTGTTTTTT.

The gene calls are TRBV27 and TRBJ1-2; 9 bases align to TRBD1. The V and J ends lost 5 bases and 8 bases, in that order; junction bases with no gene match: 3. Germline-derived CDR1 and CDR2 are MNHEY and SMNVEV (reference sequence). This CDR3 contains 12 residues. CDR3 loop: CASSTGTGGYTF. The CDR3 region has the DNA TGTGCCAGCAGTACAGGGACAGGGGGCTACACCTTC.

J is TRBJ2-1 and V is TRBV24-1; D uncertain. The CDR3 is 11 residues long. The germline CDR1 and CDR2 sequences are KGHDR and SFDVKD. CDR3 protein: CAAGTTYEQFF. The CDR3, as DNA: TGTGCTGCCGGCACAACTTATGAGCAGTTCTTC.

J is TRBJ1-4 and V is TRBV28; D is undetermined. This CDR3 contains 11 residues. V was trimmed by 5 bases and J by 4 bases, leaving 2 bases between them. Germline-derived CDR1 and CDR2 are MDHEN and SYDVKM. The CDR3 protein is CASSHNEKLFF. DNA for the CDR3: TGTGCCAGCAGTCATAATGAAAAACTGTTTTTT.

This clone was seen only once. In DNA form, the CDR3 reads TGTGCCAGCAGCGTAGAGCCGGGAGGCCCCTACAATGAGCAGTTCTTC. Translated, it gives CASSVEPGGPYNEQFF. The V gene is TRBV9, the J gene TRBJ2-1; 7 positions agree with TRBD2. The germline V gene encodes CDR1 SGDLS and CDR2 YYNGEE. This CDR3 has 16 residues. V lost 0 bases to trimming and J lost 2 bases; unmatched junction nucleotides: 5. The whole variable domain, remainder taken from reference TRBV9 and TRBJ2-1, is DSGVTQTPKHLITATGQRVTLRCSPRSGDLSVYWYQQSLDQGLQFLIQYYNGEERAKGNILERFSAQQFPDLHSELNLSSLELGDSALYFCASSVEPGGPYNEQFFGPGTRLTVL.

The CDR3 DNA reads TGTGCCAGTAGTATCAGCGGGGCGGAGAGCTCCTACAATGAGCAGTTCTTC. Its translation is CASSISGAESSYNEQFF. The rearrangement joins TRBV19 to TRBJ2-1; TRBD2 agrees at 7 bases. This CDR3 comprises 17 residues. J was trimmed by 0 bases and V by 3 bases; bases with no gene match: 8. Germline lookup yields CDR1 LNHDA and CDR2 SQIVND (reference sequence). The entire variable domain, with the rest obtained from reference TRBV19 and TRBJ2-1, is as follows: DGGITQSPKYLFRKEGQNVTLSCEQNLNHDAMYWYRQDPGQGLRLIYYSQIVNDFQKGDIAEGYSVSREKKESFPLTVTSAQKNPTAFYLCASSISGAESSYNEQFFGPGTRLTVL.

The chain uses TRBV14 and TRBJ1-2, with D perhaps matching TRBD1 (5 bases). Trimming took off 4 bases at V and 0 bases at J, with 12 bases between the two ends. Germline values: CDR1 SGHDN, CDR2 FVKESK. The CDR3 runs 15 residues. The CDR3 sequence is CASSLGHYTNYGYTF. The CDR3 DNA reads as TGTGCCAGCAGCCTTGGACACTATACTAACTATGGCTACACCTTC.

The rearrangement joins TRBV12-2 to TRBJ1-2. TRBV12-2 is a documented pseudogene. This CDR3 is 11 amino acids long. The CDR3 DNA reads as TGTGCAAGTCGCTTAAAGGATGGCTACACCTTC. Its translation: CASRLKDGYTF.

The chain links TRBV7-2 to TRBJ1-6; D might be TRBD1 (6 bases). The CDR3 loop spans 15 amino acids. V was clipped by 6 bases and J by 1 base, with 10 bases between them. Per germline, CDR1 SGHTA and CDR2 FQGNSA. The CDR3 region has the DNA TGTGCCAGCAGTGTACAGGGTTCCTATAATTCACCCCTCCACTTT. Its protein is CASSVQGSYNSPLHF.

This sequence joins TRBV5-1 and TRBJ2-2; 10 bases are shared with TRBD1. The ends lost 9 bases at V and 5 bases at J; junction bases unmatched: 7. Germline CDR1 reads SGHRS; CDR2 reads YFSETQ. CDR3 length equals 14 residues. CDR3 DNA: TGCGCCACCGCCGGGACAGGGGAGACCGGGGAGCTGTTTTTT. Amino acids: CATAGTGETGELFF. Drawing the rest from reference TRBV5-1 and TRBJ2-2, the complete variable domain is KAGVTQTPRYLIKTRGQQVTLSCSPISGHRSVSWYQQTPGQGLQFLFEYFSETQRNKGNFPGRFSGRQFSNSRSEMNVSTLELGDSALYLCATAGTGETGELFFGEGSRLTVL.

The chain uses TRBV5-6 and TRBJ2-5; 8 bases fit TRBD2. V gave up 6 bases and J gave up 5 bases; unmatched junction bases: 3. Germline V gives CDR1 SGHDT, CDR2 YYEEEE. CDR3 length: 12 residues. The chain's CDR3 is CASTERGETQYF. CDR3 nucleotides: TGTGCCAGCACCGAGCGGGGGGAGACCCAGTACTTC.

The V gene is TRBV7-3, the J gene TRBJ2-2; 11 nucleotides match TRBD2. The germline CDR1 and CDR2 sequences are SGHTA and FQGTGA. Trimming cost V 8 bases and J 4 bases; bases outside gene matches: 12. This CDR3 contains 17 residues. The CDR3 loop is CASSLVAGGRGTGELFF. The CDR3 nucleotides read TGTGCCAGCTCACTGGTAGCGGGGGGGCGAGGCACCGGGGAGCTGTTTTTT.

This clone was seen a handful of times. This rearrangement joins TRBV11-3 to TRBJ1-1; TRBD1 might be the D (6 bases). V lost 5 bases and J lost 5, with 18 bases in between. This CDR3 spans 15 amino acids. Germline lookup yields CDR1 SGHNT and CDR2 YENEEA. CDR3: CASSPEGGRWTEAFF. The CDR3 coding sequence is TGTGCCAGCAGCCCCGAAGGGGGGAGGTGGACTGAAGCTTTCTTT.

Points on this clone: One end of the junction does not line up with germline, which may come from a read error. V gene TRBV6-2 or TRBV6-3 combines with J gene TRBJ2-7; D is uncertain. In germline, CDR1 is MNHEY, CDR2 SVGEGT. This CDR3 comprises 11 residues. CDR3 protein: CAGSNPLEQYF. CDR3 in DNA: TGTGCCGGCAGTAACCCGCTCGAGCAGTACTTC.

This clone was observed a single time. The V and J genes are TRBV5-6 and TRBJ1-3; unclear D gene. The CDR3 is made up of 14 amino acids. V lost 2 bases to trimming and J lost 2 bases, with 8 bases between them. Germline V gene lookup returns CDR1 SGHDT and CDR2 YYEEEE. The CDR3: CASSLRRPGNTIYF. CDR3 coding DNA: TGTGCCAGCAGCTTACGGAGGCCTGGAAACACCATATATTTT.

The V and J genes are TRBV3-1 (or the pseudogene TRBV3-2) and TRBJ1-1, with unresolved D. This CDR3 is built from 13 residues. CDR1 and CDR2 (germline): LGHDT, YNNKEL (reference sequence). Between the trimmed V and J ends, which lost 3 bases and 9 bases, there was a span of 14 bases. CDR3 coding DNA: TGTGCCAGCAGCCAGTTAAAGGCTCCTAAAGCTTTCTTT. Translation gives CASSQLKAPKAFF.

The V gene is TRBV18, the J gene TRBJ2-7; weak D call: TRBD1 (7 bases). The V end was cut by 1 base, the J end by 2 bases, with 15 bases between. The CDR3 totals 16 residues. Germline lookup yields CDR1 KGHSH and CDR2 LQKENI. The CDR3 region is CASSPQSGGGPYEQYF. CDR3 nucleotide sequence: TGTGCCAGCTCACCACAATCAGGGGGAGGCCCCTACGAGCAGTACTTC.

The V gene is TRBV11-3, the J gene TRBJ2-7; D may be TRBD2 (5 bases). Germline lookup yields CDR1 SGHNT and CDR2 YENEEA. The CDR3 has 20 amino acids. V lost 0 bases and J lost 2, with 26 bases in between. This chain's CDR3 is CASSLERSALLSSRPYEQYF. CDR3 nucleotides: TGTGCCAGCAGCTTAGAGAGGAGTGCGCTTTTGTCTAGCAGACCCTACGAGCAGTACTTC.